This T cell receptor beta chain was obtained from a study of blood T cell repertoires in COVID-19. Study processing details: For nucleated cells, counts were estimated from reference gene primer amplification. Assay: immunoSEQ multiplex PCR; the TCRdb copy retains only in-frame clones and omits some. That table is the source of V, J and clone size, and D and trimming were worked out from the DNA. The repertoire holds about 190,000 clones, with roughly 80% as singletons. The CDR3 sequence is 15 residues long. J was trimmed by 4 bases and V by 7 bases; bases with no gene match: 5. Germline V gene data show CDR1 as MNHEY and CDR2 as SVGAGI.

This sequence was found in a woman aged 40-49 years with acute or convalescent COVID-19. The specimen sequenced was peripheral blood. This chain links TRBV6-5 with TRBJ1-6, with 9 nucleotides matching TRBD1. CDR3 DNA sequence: TGTGCCAGCAAGAGGGACAGGGATTATAATTCACCCCTCCACTTT. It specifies CASKRDRDYNSPLHF.